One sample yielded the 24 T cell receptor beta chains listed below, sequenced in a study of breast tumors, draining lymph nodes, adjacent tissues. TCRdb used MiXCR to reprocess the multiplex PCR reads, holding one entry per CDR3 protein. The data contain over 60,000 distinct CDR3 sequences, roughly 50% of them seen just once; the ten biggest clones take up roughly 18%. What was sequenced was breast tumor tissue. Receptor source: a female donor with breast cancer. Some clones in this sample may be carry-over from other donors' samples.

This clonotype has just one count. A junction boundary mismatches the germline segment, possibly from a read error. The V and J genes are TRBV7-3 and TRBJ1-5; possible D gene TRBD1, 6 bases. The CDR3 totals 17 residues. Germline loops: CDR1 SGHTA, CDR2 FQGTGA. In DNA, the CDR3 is TGTGCCAGCAGCCCACTGGGACTAGCGGGGGGCTATGAGCCCCAACATTTT. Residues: CASSPLGLAGGYEPQHF.

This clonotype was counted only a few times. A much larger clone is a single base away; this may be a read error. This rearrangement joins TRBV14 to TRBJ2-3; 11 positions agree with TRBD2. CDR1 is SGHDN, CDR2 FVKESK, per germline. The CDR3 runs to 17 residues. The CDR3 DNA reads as TGTGCCAGCAGCCAGCTCCTCCTAGCGGGGGGCACAGCTACGCAGTATTTT. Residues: CASSQLLLAGGTATQYF.

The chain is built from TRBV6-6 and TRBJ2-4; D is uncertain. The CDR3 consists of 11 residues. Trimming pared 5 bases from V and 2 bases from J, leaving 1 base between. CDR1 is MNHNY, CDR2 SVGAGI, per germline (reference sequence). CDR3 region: CASSPKNIQYF. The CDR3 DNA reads TGTGCCAGCAGTCCCAAAAACATTCAGTACTTC.

CDR3 nucleotide sequence: TGTGCCACCAGTGATTCGTTAGCCGGCCCAGCTCGCAATGAGCAGTATTTT. Translating gives CATSDSLAGPARNEQYF. This chain links TRBV24-1 with TRBJ2-3; D remains ambiguous. There are 17 residues in the CDR3. Germline V CDR1 and CDR2: KGHDR, SFDVKD. Trimming removed 2 bases from V and 11 bases from J, with 25 bases in between.

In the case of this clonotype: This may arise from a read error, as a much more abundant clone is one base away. In nucleotides, the CDR3 is TGTGCCAGCAGTCAAAGGATGGTGACGGGGGAAAAACTGTTTTTT. The encoded protein is CASSQRMVTGEKLFF. The genes are TRBV6-1 and TRBJ1-4; D gene uncertain. Trimming removed 5 bases at V and 8 bases at J, with 18 bases between. CDR1 MNHNS and CDR2 SASEGT come from the germline V gene. CDR3 length: 15 amino acids.

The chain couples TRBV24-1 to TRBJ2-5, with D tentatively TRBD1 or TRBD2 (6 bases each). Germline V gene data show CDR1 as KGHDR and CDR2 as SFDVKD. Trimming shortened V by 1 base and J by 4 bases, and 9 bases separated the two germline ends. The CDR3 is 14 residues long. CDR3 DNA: TGTGCCACCAGTGATTTCAAGGGGGGAGAGACCCAGTACTTC. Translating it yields CATSDFKGGETQYF.

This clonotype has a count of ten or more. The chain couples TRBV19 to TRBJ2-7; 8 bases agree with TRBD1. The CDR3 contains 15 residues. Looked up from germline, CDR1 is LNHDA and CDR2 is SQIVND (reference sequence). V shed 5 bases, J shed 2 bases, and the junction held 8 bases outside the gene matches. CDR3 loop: CASSPGTGYPYEQYF. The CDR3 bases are TGTGCCAGTAGTCCCGGGACAGGATATCCCTACGAGCAGTACTTC.

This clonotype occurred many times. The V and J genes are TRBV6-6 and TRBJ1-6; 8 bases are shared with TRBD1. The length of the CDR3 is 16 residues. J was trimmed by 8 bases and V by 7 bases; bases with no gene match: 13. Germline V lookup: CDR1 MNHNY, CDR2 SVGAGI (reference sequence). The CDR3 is CASIDPGQGGDSPLHF. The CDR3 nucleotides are TGTGCCAGCATCGACCCCGGACAGGGAGGAGATTCACCCCTCCACTTT.

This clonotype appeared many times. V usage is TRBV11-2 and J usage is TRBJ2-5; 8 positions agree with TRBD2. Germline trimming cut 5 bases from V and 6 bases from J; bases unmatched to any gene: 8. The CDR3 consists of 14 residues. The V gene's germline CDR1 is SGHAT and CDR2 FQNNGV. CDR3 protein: CASSPKRESKTQYF. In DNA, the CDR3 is TGTGCCAGCAGCCCGAAGCGGGAGTCAAAGACCCAGTACTTC.

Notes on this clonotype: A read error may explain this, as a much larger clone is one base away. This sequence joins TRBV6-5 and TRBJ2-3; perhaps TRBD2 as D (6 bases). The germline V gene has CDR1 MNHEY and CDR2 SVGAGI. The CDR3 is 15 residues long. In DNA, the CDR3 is TGTGCCGGCAGTCCCCGGGACTTTAGCACAGATACGCAGTATTTT. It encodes CAGSPRDFSTDTQYF.

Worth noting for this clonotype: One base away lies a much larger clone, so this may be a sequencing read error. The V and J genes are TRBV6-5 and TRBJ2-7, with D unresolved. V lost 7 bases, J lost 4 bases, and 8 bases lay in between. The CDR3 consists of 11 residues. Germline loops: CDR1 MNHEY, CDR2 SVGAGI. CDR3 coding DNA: TGTGCCAGCAAGCACTTATACGAGCAGTACTTC. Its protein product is CASKHLYEQYF.

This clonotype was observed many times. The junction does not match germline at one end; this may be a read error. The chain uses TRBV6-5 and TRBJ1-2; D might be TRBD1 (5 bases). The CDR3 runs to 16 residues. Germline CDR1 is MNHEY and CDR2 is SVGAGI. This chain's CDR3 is CASSHSPGRGVYGYTF. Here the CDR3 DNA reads TGTGCCAGCAGTCACTCCCCCGGGAGGGGAGTCTATGGCTACACCTTC.

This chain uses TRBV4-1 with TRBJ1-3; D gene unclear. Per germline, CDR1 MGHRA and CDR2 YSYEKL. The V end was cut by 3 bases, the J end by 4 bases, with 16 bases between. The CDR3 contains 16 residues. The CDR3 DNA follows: TGCGCCAGCAGCCAGGGTCCTGAGGGCCTGGGAAACACCATATATTTT. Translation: CASSQGPEGLGNTIYF.

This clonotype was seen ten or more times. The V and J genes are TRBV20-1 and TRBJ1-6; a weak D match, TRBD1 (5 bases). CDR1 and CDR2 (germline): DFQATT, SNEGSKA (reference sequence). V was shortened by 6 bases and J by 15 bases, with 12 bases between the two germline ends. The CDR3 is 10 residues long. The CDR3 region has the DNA TGCAGTGCCCCAGGGTTATACCTCCACTTT. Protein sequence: CSAPGLYLHF.

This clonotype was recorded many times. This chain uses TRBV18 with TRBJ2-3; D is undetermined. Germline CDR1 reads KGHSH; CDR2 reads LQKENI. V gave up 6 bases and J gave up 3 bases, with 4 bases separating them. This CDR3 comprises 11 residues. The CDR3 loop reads CASSWTDTQYF. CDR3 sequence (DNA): TGTGCCAGCTCGTGGACAGATACGCAGTATTTT.

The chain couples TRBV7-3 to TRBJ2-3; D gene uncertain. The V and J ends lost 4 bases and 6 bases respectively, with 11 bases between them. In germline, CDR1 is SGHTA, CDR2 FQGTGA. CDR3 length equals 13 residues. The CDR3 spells CASSSIAGDTQYF. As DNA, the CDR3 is TGTGCCAGCAGCTCAATTGCCGGGGATACGCAGTATTTT. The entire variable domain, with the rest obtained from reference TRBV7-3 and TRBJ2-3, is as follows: GAGVSQTPSNKVTEKGKYVELRCDPISGHTALYWYRQSLGQGPEFLIYFQGTGAADDSGLPNDRFFAVRPEGSVSTLKIQRTERGDSAVYLCASSSIAGDTQYFGPGTRLTVL.

CDR3: CASTPVGVTQYF. The CDR3 DNA sequence: TGTGCCAGCACCCCGGTGGGGGTGACCCAGTACTTC. The J gene is TRBJ2-5, the V gene TRBV2; D is perhaps TRBD1 or TRBD2 (5 bases each). The CDR3 sequence is 12 residues long. Per germline, CDR1 SNHLY and CDR2 FYNNEI. The V end was cut by 7 bases, the J end by 7 bases, with 13 bases between.

DNA for the CDR3: TGCGCCAGCAGCTTGGACAGGGAGTTTGGCTACACCTTC. Translation gives CASSLDREFGYTF. V and J are TRBV5-1 and TRBJ1-2, with D perhaps TRBD1 (6 bases). Germline V gives CDR1 SGHRS, CDR2 YFSETQ. The CDR3 extends over 13 amino acids. V was shortened by 0 bases and J by 7 bases, with 10 bases between the two germline ends.

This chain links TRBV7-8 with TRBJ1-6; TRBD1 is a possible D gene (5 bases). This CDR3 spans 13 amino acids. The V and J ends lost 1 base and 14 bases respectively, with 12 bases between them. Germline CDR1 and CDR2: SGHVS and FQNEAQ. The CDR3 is CASSLVGGGTLHF. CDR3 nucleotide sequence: TGTGCCAGCAGCTTAGTGGGGGGTGGGACCCTCCACTTT.

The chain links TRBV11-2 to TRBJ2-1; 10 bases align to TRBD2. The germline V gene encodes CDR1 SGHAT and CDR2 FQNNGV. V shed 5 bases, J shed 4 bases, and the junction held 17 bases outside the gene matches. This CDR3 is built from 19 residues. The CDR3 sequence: CASSPRASGGSYSYNEQFF. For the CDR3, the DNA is TGTGCCAGCAGCCCCCGGGCTAGCGGGGGTTCCTACTCTTACAATGAGCAGTTCTTC.

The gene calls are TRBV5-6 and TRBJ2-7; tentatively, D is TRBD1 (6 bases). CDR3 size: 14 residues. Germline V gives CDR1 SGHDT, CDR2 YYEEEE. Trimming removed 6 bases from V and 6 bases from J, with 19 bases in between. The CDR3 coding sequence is TGTGCCAGCACCTCCGCATTACAGGGTTCCGAGCAGTACGTC. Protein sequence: CASTSALQGSEQYV.

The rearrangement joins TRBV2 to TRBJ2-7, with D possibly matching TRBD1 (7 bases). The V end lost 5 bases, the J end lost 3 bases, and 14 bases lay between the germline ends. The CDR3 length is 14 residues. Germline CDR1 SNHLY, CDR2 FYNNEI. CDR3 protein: CASSPAGQRYEQYF. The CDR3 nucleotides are TGTGCCAGCAGTCCCGCGGGACAGCGCTACGAGCAGTACTTC.

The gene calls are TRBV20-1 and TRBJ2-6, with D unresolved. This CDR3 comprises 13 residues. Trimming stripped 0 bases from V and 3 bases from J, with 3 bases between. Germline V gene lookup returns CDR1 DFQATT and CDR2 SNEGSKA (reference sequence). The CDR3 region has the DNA TGCAGTGCTAGAGAGATTGGGGCCAACGTCCTGACTTTC. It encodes CSAREIGANVLTF.

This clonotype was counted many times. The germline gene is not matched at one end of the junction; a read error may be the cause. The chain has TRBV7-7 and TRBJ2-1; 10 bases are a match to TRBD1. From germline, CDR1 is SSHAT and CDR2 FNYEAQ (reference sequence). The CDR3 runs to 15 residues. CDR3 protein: CASSLGTGVNNEQFF. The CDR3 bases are TGTGCTAGCAGCCTAGGGACAGGGGTAAACAATGAGCAGTTCTTC. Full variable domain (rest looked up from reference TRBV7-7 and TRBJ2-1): GAGVSQSPRYKVTKRGQDVTLRCDPISSHATLYWYQQALGQGPEFLTYFNYEAQPDKSGLPSDRFSAERPEGSISTLTIQRTEQRDSAMYRCASSLGTGVNNEQFFGPGTRLTVL.